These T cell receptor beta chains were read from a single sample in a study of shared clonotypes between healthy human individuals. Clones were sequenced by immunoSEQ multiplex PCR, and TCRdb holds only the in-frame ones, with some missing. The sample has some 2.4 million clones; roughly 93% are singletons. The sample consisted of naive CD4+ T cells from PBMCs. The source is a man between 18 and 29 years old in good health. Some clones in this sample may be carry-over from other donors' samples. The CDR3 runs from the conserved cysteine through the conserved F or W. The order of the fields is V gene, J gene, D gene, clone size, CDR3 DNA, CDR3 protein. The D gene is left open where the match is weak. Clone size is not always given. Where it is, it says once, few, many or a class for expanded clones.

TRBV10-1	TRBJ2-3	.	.	TGCGCCAGCAGCCGGGACCTCCTCACAGATACGCAGTATTTT	CASSRDLLTDTQYF
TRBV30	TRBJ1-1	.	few	TGTGCCTGGAGTGAGCGAATCGCCTCTGAAGCTTTCTTT	CAWSERIASEAFF
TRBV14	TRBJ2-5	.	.	TGTGCCAGCAGCCAAGATCCGTCGGGGGAGACCCAGTACTTC	CASSQDPSGETQYF
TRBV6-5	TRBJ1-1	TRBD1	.	TGTGCCAGCAGTCAGATAGGACAGGGGAAAACTGAAGCTTTCTTT	CASSQIGQGKTEAFF
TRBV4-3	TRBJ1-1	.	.	TGCGCCAGCAGCCACCCGGGGGGGAACACTGAAGCTTTCTTT	CASSHPGGNTEAFF
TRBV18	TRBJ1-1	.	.	TGTGCCAGCTCACCCCTTCAGGGCAACACTGAAGCTTTCTTT	CASSPLQGNTEAFF
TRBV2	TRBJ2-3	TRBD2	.	TGTGCCAGCAGTGCCCGGACTAGCGGGGGAGATACGCAGTATTTT	CASSARTSGGDTQYF
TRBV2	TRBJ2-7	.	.	TGTGCCAGCACTGAAGGGTTCGGGGTCCACGAGCAGTACTTC	CASTEGFGVHEQYF
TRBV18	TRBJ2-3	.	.	TGTGCCAGCTCACCACCTCTAGACACGCAGTATTTT	CASSPPLDTQYF
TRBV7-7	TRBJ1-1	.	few	TGTGCCAGCAGGGCCGGAGCTTTCTTT	CASRAGAFF
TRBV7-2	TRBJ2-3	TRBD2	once	TGTGCCAGCGGAAGGTCTAGCGGTAGCACAGATACGCAGTATTTT	CASGRSSGSTDTQYF
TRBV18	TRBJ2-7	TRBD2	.	TGCGAGGGTAGCGGGAGGGACGACTACGAGCAGTACTTC	CEGSGRDDYEQYF
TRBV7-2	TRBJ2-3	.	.	TGTGCCAGCCGGGCCGGGGGTAGCACAGATACGCAGTATTTT	CASRAGGSTDTQYF
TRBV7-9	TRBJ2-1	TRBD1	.	TGTGCCAGCAGCTTATTGGGGACAGGGACCTATGAGCAGTTCTTC	CASSLLGTGTYEQFF
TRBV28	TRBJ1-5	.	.	TGTGCCAGCACTTGGGGTAGCAATCAGCCCCAGCATTTT	CASTWGSNQPQHF
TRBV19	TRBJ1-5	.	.	TGTGCCAGTAGTATTCTCAATAATCAGCCCCAGCATTTT	CASSILNNQPQHF
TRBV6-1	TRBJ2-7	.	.	TGTGCCAGCAGTAGGGGGGGCCTAACGTACGAGCAGTACTTC	CASSRGGLTYEQYF
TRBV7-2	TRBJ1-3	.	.	TGTGCCAGCAGCTTAGGGGCCGGGGGAAACACCATATATTTT	CASSLGAGGNTIYF
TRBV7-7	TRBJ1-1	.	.	TGTGCCAGCAGCCCTGGGGGGGTGAACACTGAAGCTTTCTTT	CASSPGGVNTEAFF
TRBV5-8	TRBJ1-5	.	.	TGTGCCAGCAGCCGGGGGGAAGGGGTTAGCAATCAGCCCCAGCATTTT	CASSRGEGVSNQPQHF
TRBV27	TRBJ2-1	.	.	TGTGCCAGCAGTCCCCCAACCCCACCGCCGTTCTCCTACAATGAGCAGTTCTTC	CASSPPTPPPFSYNEQFF
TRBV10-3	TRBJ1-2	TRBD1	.	TGTGCCATCGTTAACGACAGGGGATCGAATGGCTACACCTTC	CAIVNDRGSNGYTF
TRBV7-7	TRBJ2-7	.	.	TGTGCCAGCAGCTTAGCTCAAAACAGTAGGGAGCAGTACTTC	CASSLAQNSREQYF
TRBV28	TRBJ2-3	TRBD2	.	TGTGCCAGCAGTTTTCGTAGCGGGGGGTCAGATACGCAGTATTTT	CASSFRSGGSDTQYF
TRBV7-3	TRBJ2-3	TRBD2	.	TGTGCCAGCAGCTTATTCGGCGGGAGGCTTAGCACAGATACGCAGTATTTT	CASSLFGGRLSTDTQYF
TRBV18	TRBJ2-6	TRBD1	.	TGTGCCAGCTCACCTATGCAGGGGGCGATCTCTGGGGCCAACGTCCTGACTTTC	CASSPMQGAISGANVLTF
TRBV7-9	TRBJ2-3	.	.	TGTGCCAGCAGCCCCCGCGGGGCCACAGATACGCAGTATTTT	CASSPRGATDTQYF
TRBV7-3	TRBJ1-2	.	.	TGTGCCAGCAGCCCCCAGCCGACAGCGTATAATGGCTACACCTTC	CASSPQPTAYNGYTF
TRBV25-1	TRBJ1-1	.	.	TGTGCCAGCAGTGAAACAGGGAGAGGCCCTGAAGCTTTCTTT	CASSETGRGPEAFF
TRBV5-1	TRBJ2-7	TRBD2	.	TGCGCCAGCAGCTTGGTTGTGGGAGGGTCCTACGAGCAGTACTTC	CASSLVVGGSYEQYF
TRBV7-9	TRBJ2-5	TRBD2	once	TGTGCCAGCAGCCCGACTAATTGGGAGGGGGAGACCCAGTACTTC	CASSPTNWEGETQYF
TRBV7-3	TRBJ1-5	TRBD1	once	TGTGCCAGCAGCTTACAGGGGGCGAGCAATCAGCCCCAGCATTTT	CASSLQGASNQPQHF
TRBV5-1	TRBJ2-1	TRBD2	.	TGCGCCAGCAGTCCTCTAGCGGGAGGATACAATGAGCAGTTCTTC	CASSPLAGGYNEQFF
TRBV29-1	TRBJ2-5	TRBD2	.	TGCAGCGTTGGGGATTCGGGACTATCACAAGAGACCCAGTACTTC	CSVGDSGLSQETQYF
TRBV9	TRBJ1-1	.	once	TGTGCCAGCAGCGTATTAGGGGGTTACACTGAAGCTTTCTTT	CASSVLGGYTEAFF
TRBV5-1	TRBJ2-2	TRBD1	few	TGCGCCAGCAGCTTGGGGACAGGGCCCACCGGGGAGCTGTTTTTT	CASSLGTGPTGELFF
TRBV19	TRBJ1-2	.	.	TGTGCCAGTAGCCGTGGTGGGGGGGTCGACTATGGCTACACCTTC	CASSRGGGVDYGYTF
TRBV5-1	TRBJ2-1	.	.	TGCGCCAGCAGCTTACCCGAGGACAGGTCCGGGACTCGCTCCTACAATGAGCAGTTCTTC	CASSLPEDRSGTRSYNEQFF
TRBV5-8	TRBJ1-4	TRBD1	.	TGTGCCAGCAGCTTGGTCAGGGGGCTTGAAAAACTGTTTTTT	CASSLVRGLEKLFF
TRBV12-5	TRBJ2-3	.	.	TGTGCTAGTGGGGTTTCAGATACGCAGTATTTT	CASGVSDTQYF
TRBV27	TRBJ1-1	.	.	TGTGCCAGCCGTGGCGCCCTGAACACTGAAGCTTTCTTT	CASRGALNTEAFF
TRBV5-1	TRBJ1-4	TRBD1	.	TGCGCCAGCAGTCGACCGGACAGGGAGGGGGAAAAACTGTTTTTT	CASSRPDREGEKLFF
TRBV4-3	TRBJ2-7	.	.	TGCGCCAGCAGCCAAGTCTCGGGAGAGGGAGCCTACGAGCAGTACTTC	CASSQVSGEGAYEQYF
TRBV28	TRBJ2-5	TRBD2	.	TGTGCCAGCAGCGGGGGACTAGGCCAAGAGACCCAGTACTTC	CASSGGLGQETQYF
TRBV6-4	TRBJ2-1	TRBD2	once	TGTGCCAGCAGTAGCGGGAGATCCTATGGGGAGCAGTTCTTC	CASSSGRSYGEQFF
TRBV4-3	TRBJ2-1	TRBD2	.	TGCGCCAGCAGCCAAGACCGCGGAAGGGGTCTCGAGACTAGCGGGCTCTACAATGAGCAGTTCTTC	CASSQDRGRGLETSGLYNEQFF
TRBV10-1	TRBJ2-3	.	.	TGCGCCAGCAGTGATAGCGGCACCGAGACCCCCACCGATACGCAGTATTTT	CASSDSGTETPTDTQYF
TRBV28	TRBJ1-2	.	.	TGTGCCAGCAGCTCAGGGGCTAACTATGGCTACACCTTC	CASSSGANYGYTF
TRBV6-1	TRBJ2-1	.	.	TGTGCCAGCAGGGGGGGGCTCAACAATGAGCAGTTCTTC	CASRGGLNNEQFF
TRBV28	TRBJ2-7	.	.	TGTGCCAGCAGTAAAGGGTGGAAGAGCTCCTACGAGCAGTACTTC	CASSKGWKSSYEQYF
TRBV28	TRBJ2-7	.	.	TGTGCCAGCAGTTTTATGAGTTTCCAATATGCGTACGAGCAGTACTTC	CASSFMSFQYAYEQYF
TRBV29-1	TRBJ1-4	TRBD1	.	TGCAGCGTTCGACAGGGTGATGAAAAACTGTTTTTT	CSVRQGDEKLFF
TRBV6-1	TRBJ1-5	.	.	TGTGCCAGCAGTGAAGAGTATAGCAATCAGCCCCAGCATTTT	CASSEEYSNQPQHF
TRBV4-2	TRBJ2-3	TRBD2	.	TGTGCCAGCAGCCAAGAACCCGCTAGCGGGAGAGCAGATACGCAGTATTTT	CASSQEPASGRADTQYF
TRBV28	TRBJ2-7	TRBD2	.	TGTGCCAGCAGTTCTAGGCTAGCGGGAGGGTGGTACGAGCAGTACTTC	CASSSRLAGGWYEQYF
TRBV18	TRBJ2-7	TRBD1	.	TGTGCCAGCTCACCGAAGACAGGGGCGGACGAGCAGTACTTC	CASSPKTGADEQYF
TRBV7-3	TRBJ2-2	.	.	TGTGCCAGCAGCTCAGACCGGAACACCGGGGAGCTGTTTTTT	CASSSDRNTGELFF